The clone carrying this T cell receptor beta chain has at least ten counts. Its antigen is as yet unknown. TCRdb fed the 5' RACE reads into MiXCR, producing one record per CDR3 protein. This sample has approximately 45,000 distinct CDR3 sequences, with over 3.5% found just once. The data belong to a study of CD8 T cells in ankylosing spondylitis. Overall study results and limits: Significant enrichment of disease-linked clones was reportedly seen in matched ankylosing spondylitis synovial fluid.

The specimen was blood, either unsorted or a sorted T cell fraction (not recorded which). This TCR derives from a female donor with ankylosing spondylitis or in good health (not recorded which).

The CDR3 is CASSAPFTDTQYF. In DNA, the CDR3 is TGTGCCAGCAGCGCCCCTTTTACAGATACGCAGTATTTT. The chain combines TRBV9 with TRBJ2-3; D is unresolved. Per germline, CDR1 SGDLS and CDR2 YYNGEE. The length of the CDR3 is 13 residues. The germline V and J ends were trimmed by 3 bases and 3 bases, with 8 bases remaining between them.